This T cell receptor (beta chain) derives from a study of cytomegalovirus exposure and HLA in healthy donors. Study-wide results and caveats: 164 TCR beta chains were listed as cytomegalovirus-associated.

Every donor was a healthy person donating bone marrow. There were likely unrecorded immune exposures, though donors were nominally healthy when sampled. Primers included in the PCR were 60 Vbeta and 13 Jbeta primers. Generated by immunoSEQ multiplex PCR, the TCRdb table keeps only in-frame clones and is missing some. The table records 90,000 or so clones, 75% to 85% of them present only once. Turning to this clone: What it recognizes is unknown.

This clonotype originated in a man younger than 40 in good health and CMV-seropositive. Specimen: PBMCs.

CDR3 sequence reads: CASKPGQGTGELFF. The CDR3 nucleotides are TGTGCCAGTAAACCGGGACAGGGGACCGGGGAGCTGTTTTTT. The rearrangement links TRBV19 to TRBJ2-2, with TRBD1 identical over 10 bases. The CDR3 loop spans 14 amino acids. Trimming removed 7 bases from V and 5 bases from J; junction bases left unmatched: 4. Germline-derived CDR1 and CDR2 are LNHDA and SQIVND (reference sequence).